This T cell receptor (beta chain) was retrieved from a study of T cell responses to AZD1222 COVID-19 vaccine. Overall study findings and caveats: Donors were chiefly white British, with a greater number of females, and clonal diversity was perhaps underestimated. The study identified only six AZD1222 recipients as seropositive at baseline. Sampling that yielded the repertoires occurred only after the peak T cell response. Vaccine-related CD4 TCRs covered spike, predominating at 160-218 and 743-854.

From germline, CDR1 is SNHLY and CDR2 FYNNEI. This CDR3 comprises 17 residues. The trim removed 6 bases at V and 5 bases at J, leaving 13 bases unmatched. Data came from immunoSEQ multiplex PCR; TCRdb stores just in-frame clones and leaves some out. The profile shows about 180,000 clones, roughly nine tenths of them singletons. This clone was counted a few times. Its antigen is currently unknown. This specimen was peripheral blood, taken on day 0 of AZD1222 vaccination. The V gene is TRBV2, the J gene TRBJ2-2; TRBD2 matches at 9 bases. The sequence derives from an adult in good health. DNA of the CDR3: TGTGCCAGCAGAGACCTAGCGGGGAGAGCCGGTACCGGGGAGCTGTTTTTT. Protein: CASRDLAGRAGTGELFF.